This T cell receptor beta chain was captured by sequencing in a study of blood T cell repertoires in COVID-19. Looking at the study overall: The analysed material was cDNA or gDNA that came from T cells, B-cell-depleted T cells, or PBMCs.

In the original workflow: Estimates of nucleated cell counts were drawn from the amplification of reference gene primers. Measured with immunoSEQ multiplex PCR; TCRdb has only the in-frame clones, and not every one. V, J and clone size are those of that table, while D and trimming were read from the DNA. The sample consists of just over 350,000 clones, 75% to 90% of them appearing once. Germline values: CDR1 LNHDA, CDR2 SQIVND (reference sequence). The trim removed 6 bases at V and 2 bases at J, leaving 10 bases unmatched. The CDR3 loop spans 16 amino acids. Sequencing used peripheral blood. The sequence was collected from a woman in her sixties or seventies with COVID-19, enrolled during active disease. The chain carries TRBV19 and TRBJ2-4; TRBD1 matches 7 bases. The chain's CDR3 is CASRQGLSGPKNIQYF. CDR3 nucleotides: TGTGCCAGTAGACAGGGGCTTAGTGGGCCCAAAAACATTCAGTACTTC.